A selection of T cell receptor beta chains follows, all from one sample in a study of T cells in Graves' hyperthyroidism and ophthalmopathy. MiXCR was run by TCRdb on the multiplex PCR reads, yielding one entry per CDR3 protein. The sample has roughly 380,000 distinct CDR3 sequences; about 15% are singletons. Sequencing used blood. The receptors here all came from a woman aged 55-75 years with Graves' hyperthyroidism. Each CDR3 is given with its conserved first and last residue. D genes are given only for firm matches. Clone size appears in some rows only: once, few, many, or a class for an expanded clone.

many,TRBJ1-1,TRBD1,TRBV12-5,TGTGCTAGTGGGCCCCCAGGGGGCTCGGTGGCTTTCTTT,CASGPPGGSVAFF
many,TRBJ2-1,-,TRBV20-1,TGCAGTGCCATACTAGTACCGAGGGACAATGAGCAGTTCTTC,CSAILVPRDNEQFF
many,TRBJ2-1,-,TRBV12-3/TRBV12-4,TGTGCCAGCAGTTTGGAAGGACCCCAGGTGGCCGATGAGCAGTTCTTC,CASSLEGPQVADEQFF
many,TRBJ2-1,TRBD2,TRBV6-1,TGTGCCAGCAGAGGGACTAGCGGGAGCCAAGTGGGGAACAATGAGCAGTTCTTC,CASRGTSGSQVGNNEQFF
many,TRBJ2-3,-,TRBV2,TGTGCCAGCAGTGGAAGCCGGGACACGCACACAGATACGCAGTATTTT,CASSGSRDTHTDTQYF
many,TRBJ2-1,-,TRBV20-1,TGCAGTGCTAGAGATTCAAGAGGGACCGGGCCTTACAATGAGCAGTTCTTC,CSARDSRGTGPYNEQFF
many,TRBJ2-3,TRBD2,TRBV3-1,TGTGCCAGCAGCCAACCAGCGGGAGGGCCGGATACGCAGTATTTT,CASSQPAGGPDTQYF
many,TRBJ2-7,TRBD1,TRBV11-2,TGTGCCAGCAGCTGGGGACAGGGTGCCTACGAGCAGTACTTC,CASSWGQGAYEQYF
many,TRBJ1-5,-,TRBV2,TGTGCCAGCAGTCTTCAGGGCCTCAATGAGCCCCAGCATTTT,CASSLQGLNEPQHF
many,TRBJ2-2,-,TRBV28,TGTGCCAGCGCGGACGGGAACACCGGGGAGCTGTTTTTT,CASADGNTGELFF
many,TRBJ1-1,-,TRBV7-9,TGTGCCAGCAGCCGGATTCAAGTGAACACTGAAGCTTTCTTT,CASSRIQVNTEAFF
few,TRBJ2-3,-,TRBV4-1,TGCGCCAGCAGCCAAGTTCGTTCCACAGATACGCAGTATTTT,CASSQVRSTDTQYF
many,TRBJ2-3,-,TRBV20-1,TGCAGTGCTAGGTCAGGGAGGGATACGCAGTATTTT,CSARSGRDTQYF
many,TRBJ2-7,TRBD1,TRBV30,TGTGCCTGGAGACTCACGGGACAGTCCTACGAGCAGTACTTC,CAWRLTGQSYEQYF
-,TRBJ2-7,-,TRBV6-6,TGTGCCAGCAGTTACTCGGGCACAGTCCGGGAGCAGTACTTC,CASSYSGTVREQYF
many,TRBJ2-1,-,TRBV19,TGTGCCAGTAGTACGGACAGTTTACGCTCCTACAATGAGCAGTTCTTC,CASSTDSLRSYNEQFF
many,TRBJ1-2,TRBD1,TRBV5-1,TGCGCCAGCAGCTTGGAAGGACAGGGGCGAGGCTACACCTTC,CASSLEGQGRGYTF
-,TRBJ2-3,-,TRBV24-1,TGTGCCACCAGTGACCCCTCGCCAGGGGAATATACGCAGTATTTT,CATSDPSPGEYTQYF
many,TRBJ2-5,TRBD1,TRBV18,TGTGCCAGCTCACCGGGACAGGGAGTCGGGACCCAGTACTTC,CASSPGQGVGTQYF
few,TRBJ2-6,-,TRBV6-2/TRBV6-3,TGTGCCAGCAGTTACGGGGGTGGTGGGGCCAACGTCCTGACTTTC,CASSYGGGGANVLTF
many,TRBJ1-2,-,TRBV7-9,TGTGCCAGCAGCTTATTGGGCGGCTACACCTTC,CASSLLGGYTF
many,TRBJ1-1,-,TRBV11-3,TGTGCCAGCAGCTGGGCCGCGAACACTGAAGCTTTCTTT,CASSWAANTEAFF
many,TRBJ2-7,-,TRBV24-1,TGTGCCACCAGTGGGGCACCCTCCTACGAGCAGTACTTC,CATSGAPSYEQYF
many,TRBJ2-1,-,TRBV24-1,TGTGCCACCAGTGACCAGACGCATGAGCAGTTCTTC,CATSDQTHEQFF
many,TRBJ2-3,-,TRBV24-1,TGTGCCACCAGTGATTTAGGGACAACAGATACGCAGTATTTT,CATSDLGTTDTQYF
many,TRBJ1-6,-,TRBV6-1,TGTGCCAGCACCCTACTTCCTGGGGACAACAATAATTCACCCCTCCACTTT,CASTLLPGDNNNSPLHF
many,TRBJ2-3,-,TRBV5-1,TGCGCCAGCACGTCGGGACTCAGCACAGATACGCAGTATTTT,CASTSGLSTDTQYF
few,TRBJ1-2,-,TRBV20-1,TGCAGTGCTACCTGGGACGGTCACTATGGCTACACCTTC,CSATWDGHYGYTF
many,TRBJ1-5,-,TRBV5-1,TGCGCCAGCAGCGCCGAAGGTCCTCTTAGCAATCAGCCCCAGCATTTT,CASSAEGPLSNQPQHF
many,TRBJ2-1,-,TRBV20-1,TGCAGTGCTTCCGACAGGCACAATGAGCAGTTCTTC,CSASDRHNEQFF
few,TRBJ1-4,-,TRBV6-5,TGTGCCAGCAGTTACCAACCTCCGGAGCTACGCCCGGGGAAACTGTTTTTT,CASSYQPPELRPGKLFF
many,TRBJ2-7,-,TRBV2,TGTGCCAGCAGTGAAGCGCGGGACGAGCAGTACTTC,CASSEARDEQYF